This T cell receptor (beta chain) appears in the sequencing data of a study of blood T cell repertoires in COVID-19. Study details: The United States, Italy and Spain supplied acute and convalescent COVID-19 samples. PBMCs, B-cell-depleted T cells, or T cells were the source of the cDNA or gDNA that made up the material.

As processed by the authors: How many nucleated cells were present was estimated from reference gene primer amplification. Data came from immunoSEQ multiplex PCR; TCRdb stores just in-frame clones and leaves some out. The DNA was the basis for D and trimming; V, J and clone size are from that table. The data hold tens of thousands of clones, with about 82% observed a single time. This TCR was sampled from a human donor in a cohort sampled during active COVID-19. Sequenced: peripheral blood.

The CDR3 coding sequence is TGTGCCAGCAGGACTAGCGGGGAGGGAGATACGCAGTATTTT. Its protein product is CASRTSGEGDTQYF. The chain carries TRBV6-5 and TRBJ2-3, with 11 nucleotides matching TRBD2. J gave up 5 bases and V 6 bases, and 4 bases lay outside the gene matches. There are 14 residues in the CDR3. The germline CDR1 and CDR2 sequences are MNHEY and SVGAGI.